This T cell receptor (beta chain) was recorded in a study of patients and donors after allogeneic stem cell transplantation. TCRdb reprocessed the RT-PCR reads with MiXCR, giving one entry per CDR3 protein. The table lists more than 850,000 distinct CDR3 sequences, more than 15% of them singletons. Per the germline V gene, CDR1 is ENHRY and CDR2 is SYGVKD. The CDR3 runs to 18 residues. The junction had 6 bases not matched to a gene; V was cut back by 4 bases and J by 0 bases. Source material: blood, either unsorted or a sorted T cell fraction (not recorded which). The TCR was taken from a human donor who was either an allogeneic HSCT recipient or a stem cell or donor lymphocyte infusion donor (not recorded which). It is not recorded whose cells these are; they may come from a transplant donor. The rearrangement uses TRBV10-3 and TRBJ2-1; 13 nucleotides match TRBD2. Written as DNA, the CDR3 is TGTGCCATCAGTGGGGGACTAGCGGGATCGGTCTCCTACAATGAGCAGTTCTTC. Its translation: CAISGGLAGSVSYNEQFF.